This record covers a single T cell receptor beta chain. These data come from a study of blood T cell repertoires in COVID-19. Self-reported history from a screening survey and questionnaire set each donor's cohort. Looked up from germline, CDR1 is SGHRS and CDR2 is YFSETQ. This CDR3 is 14 amino acids long. V was pared by 3 bases and J by 3 bases, with 4 bases of the junction left unmatched. How the authors handled the data: Researchers report that nucleated cell counts were estimated from reference gene primer amplification. Here immunoSEQ multiplex PCR was the method, and the copy in TCRdb shows in-frame clones only, minus some. V, J and clone size derive from that table, while D and trimming were established from the DNA sequence. The sample has around 300,000 clones, approximately 91% seen once.

Source material: PBMCs or T cells enriched from blood (not recorded which). The sequence was obtained from a woman aged 40-49 years who had recovered from COVID-19. The rearrangement joins TRBV5-1 to TRBJ1-1; 8 positions agree with TRBD1. The CDR3 sequence: CASSSTGADTEAFF. The CDR3 bases are TGCGCCAGCAGCTCGACAGGGGCCGACACTGAAGCTTTCTTT.